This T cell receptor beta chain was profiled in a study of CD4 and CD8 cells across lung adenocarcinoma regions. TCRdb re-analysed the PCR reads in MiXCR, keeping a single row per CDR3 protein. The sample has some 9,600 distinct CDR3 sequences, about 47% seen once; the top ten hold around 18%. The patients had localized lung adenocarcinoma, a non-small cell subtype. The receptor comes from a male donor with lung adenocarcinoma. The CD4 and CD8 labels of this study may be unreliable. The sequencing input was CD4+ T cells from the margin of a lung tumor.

CDR3 in amino acids: CASSFVGGGTGELFF. CDR3 nucleotides: TGTGCCAGCAGTTTCGTAGGGGGTGGCACCGGGGAGCTGTTTTTT. This chain connects TRBV11-2 to TRBJ2-2; D is perhaps TRBD1 (6 bases). V dropped 6 bases and J dropped 4 bases, with 15 bases sitting between them. Germline CDR1 SGHAT, CDR2 FQNNGV. The length of the CDR3 is 15 residues.